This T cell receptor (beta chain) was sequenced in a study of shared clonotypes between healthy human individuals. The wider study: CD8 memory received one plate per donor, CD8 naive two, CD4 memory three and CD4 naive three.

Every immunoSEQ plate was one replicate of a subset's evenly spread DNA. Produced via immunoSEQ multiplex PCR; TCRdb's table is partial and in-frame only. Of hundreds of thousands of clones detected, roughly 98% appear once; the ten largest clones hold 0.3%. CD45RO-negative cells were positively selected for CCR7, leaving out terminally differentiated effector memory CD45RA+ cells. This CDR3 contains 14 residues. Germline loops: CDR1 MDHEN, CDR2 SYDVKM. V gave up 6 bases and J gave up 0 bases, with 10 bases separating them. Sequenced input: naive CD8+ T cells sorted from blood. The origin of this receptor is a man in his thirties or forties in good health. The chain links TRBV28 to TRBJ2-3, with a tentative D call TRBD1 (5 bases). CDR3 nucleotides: TGTGCCAGCAGCTTTACAGGTAGCACAGATACGCAGTATTTT. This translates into CASSFTGSTDTQYF.